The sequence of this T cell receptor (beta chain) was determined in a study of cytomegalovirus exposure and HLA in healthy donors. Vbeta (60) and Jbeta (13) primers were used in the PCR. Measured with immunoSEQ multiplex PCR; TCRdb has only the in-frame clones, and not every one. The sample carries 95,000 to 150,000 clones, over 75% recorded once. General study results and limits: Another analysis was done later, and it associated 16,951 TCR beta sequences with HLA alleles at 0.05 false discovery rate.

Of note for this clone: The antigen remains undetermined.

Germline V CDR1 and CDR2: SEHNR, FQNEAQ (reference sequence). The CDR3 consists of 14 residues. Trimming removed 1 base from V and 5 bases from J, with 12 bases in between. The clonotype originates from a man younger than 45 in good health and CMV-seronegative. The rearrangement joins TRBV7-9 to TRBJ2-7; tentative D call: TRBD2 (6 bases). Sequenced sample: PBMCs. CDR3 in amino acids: CASSLERGRNEQYF. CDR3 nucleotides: TGTGCCAGCAGCTTAGAACGGGGGAGAAACGAGCAGTACTTC. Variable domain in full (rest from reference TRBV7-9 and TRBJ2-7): DTGVSQNPRHKITKRGQNVTFRCDPISEHNRLYWYRQTLGQGPEFLTYFQNEAQLEKSRLLSDRFSAERPKGSFSTLEIQRTEQGDSAMYLCASSLERGRNEQYFGPGTRLTVT.